Each of the 26 T cell receptor beta chains below was sequenced from the same sample in a study of blood T cells in healthy people across ages. Primed by a sample-barcoded 5' primer and a J-beta primer mix, a second PCR proceeded for 7 to 11 cycles. TCRdb reprocessed the 5' RACE reads via MiXCR and lists one record per CDR3 protein. The sample carries around 1,900,000 distinct CDR3 sequences, 30% to 40% recorded once. Sequencing input: blood. These receptor sequences come from a human donor in good health.

As DNA, the CDR3 is TGTGCCAGCAGCCAAGGCAGAGTGGGAGCTAATGAGACCCAGTACTTC. Its protein is CASSQGRVGANETQYF. The chain uses TRBV4-2 and TRBJ2-1; D may be TRBD2 (5 bases). The J call may be faulty, since TRBJ2-5 better matches the DNA end. The CDR3 consists of 16 residues. Germline V lookup: CDR1 LGHNA, CDR2 YNFKEQ.

The chain is built from TRBV6-2 or TRBV6-3 and TRBJ2-7, with 13 bases lining up with TRBD2. The CDR3 contains 18 residues. With 0 bases clipped from V and 0 bases from J, the junction kept 5 bases outside the gene matches. CDR1 and CDR2 from the germline V gene are MNHEY and SVGEGT. The CDR3 reads CASSYSRTSGGNSYEQYF. CDR3 bases: TGTGCCAGCAGTTACTCGAGGACTAGCGGGGGCAACTCCTACGAGCAGTACTTC.

The chain uses TRBV28 and TRBJ1-1; possible D gene TRBD1, 6 bases. Germline CDR1 MDHEN, CDR2 SYDVKM. CDR3 length: 14 residues. The germline V and J ends were trimmed by 4 bases and 7 bases, with 16 bases remaining between them. CDR3 region: CASSSVQTGFEAFF. The CDR3 nucleotides are TGTGCCAGCAGTTCAGTCCAAACAGGGTTTGAAGCTTTCTTT.

This clonotype was seen a few times. The chain combines TRBV7-2 with TRBJ2-3; D not certain. The CDR3 sequence is 14 residues long. CDR1 and CDR2 from the germline V gene are SGHTA and FQGNSA. Trimming left V 2 bases short and J 2 bases short, with 8 bases between. CDR3 nucleotide sequence: TGTGCCAGCAGCTTACACGACCACACAGATACGCAGTATTTT. It translates to CASSLHDHTDTQYF. Variable domain in full (rest from reference TRBV7-2 and TRBJ2-3): GAGVSQSPSNKVTEKGKDVELRCDPISGHTALYWYRQSLGQGLEFLIYFQGNSAPDKSGLPSDRFSAERTGGSVSTLTIQRTQQEDSAVYLCASSLHDHTDTQYFGPGTRLTVL.

In its sample, this clonotype was seen a few times. The genes are TRBV29-1 and TRBJ2-1; no firm D call. Germline CDR1 SQVTM, CDR2 ANQGSEA. V lost 3 bases and J 10 bases, leaving 10 bases between the germline ends. The CDR3 spans 11 residues. The CDR3 DNA reads as TGCAGCGTTGACTCGATAATCGAGCAGTTCTTC. Protein product: CSVDSIIEQFF.

The rearrangement links TRBV7-9 to TRBJ2-1; 9 positions match TRBD2. In germline, CDR1 is SEHNR, CDR2 FQNEAQ (reference sequence). The V gene end was trimmed by 5 bases and the J gene end by 8 bases; junction bases not matched to a gene: 13. The CDR3 has 16 residues. The CDR3 DNA is TGTGCCAGCAGCCCCCCATTAGCTAGCGGGGTCGATGAGCAGTTCTTC. Protein sequence: CASSPPLASGVDEQFF. Looking up the rest from reference TRBV7-9 and TRBJ2-1 gives the full variable domain: DTGVSQNPRHKITKRGQNVTFRCDPISEHNRLYWYRQTLGQGPEFLTYFQNEAQLEKSRLLSDRFSAERPKGSFSTLEIQRTEQGDSAMYLCASSPPLASGVDEQFFGPGTRLTVL.

The chain is built from TRBV7-3 and TRBJ2-3; D possibly uses TRBD1 or TRBD2 (5 bases each). The CDR3 extends over 15 amino acids. In germline, CDR1 is SGHTA, CDR2 FQGTGA. Deletions cut 5 bases from V and 2 bases from J, with 14 bases between. CDR3 nucleotides: TGTGCCAGCAGCCTCGGGACCCTTCCCACAGATACGCAGTATTTT. Its protein product is CASSLGTLPTDTQYF.

Concerning this clonotype itself: A much larger clonotype is one base distant, so this may be a read error. The V and J genes are TRBV28 and TRBJ1-5; perhaps TRBD1 as D (5 bases). The CDR3 has 16 residues. CDR1 MDHEN and CDR2 SYDVKM come from the germline V gene. This CDR3 reads CASSFEGARFSQPRHF. DNA of the CDR3: TGTGCCAGCAGTTTCGAAGGGGCGAGGTTCTCTCAGCCCCGGCATTTT.

V usage is TRBV4-3 and J usage is TRBJ1-6; D is unresolved. Germline V lookup: CDR1 LGHNA, CDR2 YSLEER. The CDR3 is 16 amino acids. V was trimmed by 0 bases and J by 12 bases, leaving 18 bases between them. CDR3 nucleotide sequence: TGCGCCAGCAGCCAAGATCCCACGGGAGCAATTTTACCCCTCCACTTT. Amino acid sequence: CASSQDPTGAILPLHF.

CDR3 DNA: TGTGCCAGCAGCTTAGCCACCCAGAGGGAGCAGTTCTTC. This codes for CASSLATQREQFF. The chain carries TRBV7-2 and TRBJ2-1; D gene ambiguous. CDR1 and CDR2 (germline): SGHTA, FQGNSA. Trimming cost V 0 bases and J 10 bases, with 10 bases left between them. The CDR3 is made up of 13 amino acids.

This CDR3 reads CASTSGTGVSNQPQHF. CDR3 bases: TGTGCCAGCACCTCCGGGACAGGGGTAAGCAATCAGCCCCAGCATTTT. This rearrangement joins TRBV12-3 or TRBV12-4 to TRBJ1-5, with TRBD1 identical over 10 bases. The CDR3 length is 16 residues. Germline trimming cut 7 bases from V and 1 base from J; bases unmatched to any gene: 7.

This clonotype was seen at least ten times. The chain uses TRBV7-2 and TRBJ2-7; TRBD2 matches at 14 bases. Trimming removed 5 bases from V and 0 bases from J; junction bases left unmatched: 6. Per germline, CDR1 SGHTA and CDR2 FQGNSA. This CDR3 comprises 17 residues. In DNA, the CDR3 is TGTGCCAGCAGCCCAGGACTAGCGGGGGGCCGCTCCTACGAGCAGTACTTC. Amino acids: CASSPGLAGGRSYEQYF.

V is TRBV7-3 and J is TRBJ1-1; the D gene is possibly TRBD1 (6 bases). Germline values: CDR1 SGHTA, CDR2 FQGTGA. This CDR3 is 14 amino acids long. The germline V and J ends were trimmed by 5 bases and 3 bases, with 13 bases remaining between them. The CDR3 region has the DNA TGTGCCAGCAGCCCGGGGGGCTGGGACACTGAAGCTTTCTTT. Amino acid sequence: CASSPGGWDTEAFF.

The CDR3 coding sequence is TGCGCCAGCAGCTTAAGAGTCGGGGGCGGCGATGGAGAGACCCAGTTCTTC. It translates to CASSLRVGGGDGETQFF. J is TRBJ2-1 and V is TRBV5-1; either TRBD1 or TRBD2 may supply D (6 bases each). This CDR3 contains 17 residues. Trimming pared 2 bases from V and 13 bases from J, leaving 28 bases between. The germline V gene encodes CDR1 SGHRS and CDR2 YFSETQ.

This clonotype has more than one count but fewer than ten. The chain carries TRBV28 and TRBJ2-1; 14 nucleotides align to TRBD2. In germline, CDR1 is MDHEN, CDR2 SYDVKM. The junction had 0 bases not matched to a gene; V was cut back by 6 bases and J by 2 bases. The CDR3 covers 15 residues. The CDR3 nucleotides are TGTGCCAGCAGGGGACTAGCGGGAGCCTACAATGAGCAGTTCTTC. It specifies CASRGLAGAYNEQFF. The full variable domain, its missing parts supplied by reference TRBV28 and TRBJ2-1, is DVKVTQSSRYLVKRTGEKVFLECVQDMDHENMFWYRQDPGLGLRLIYFSYDVKMKEKGDIPEGYSVSREKKERFSLILESASTNQTSMYLCASRGLAGAYNEQFFGPGTRLTVL.

The V gene is TRBV6-5, the J gene TRBJ1-1, with TRBD1 identical over 7 bases. Per germline, CDR1 MNHEY and CDR2 SVGAGI. With 2 bases clipped from V and 3 bases from J, the junction kept 15 bases outside the gene matches. The CDR3 extends over 18 amino acids. The CDR3 nucleotides are TGTGCCAGCAGTTACCTTCTAAGGGGGCAACCGTCGGACACTGAAGCTTTCTTT. This gives the protein CASSYLLRGQPSDTEAFF.

Comment on this clonotype: One junction end disagrees with the germline gene, perhaps due to a read error. The V and J genes are TRBV28 and TRBJ2-4; TRBD2 agrees at 7 bases. The end of the DNA aligns better with TRBJ2-7, so the J call may be wrong. CDR1 MDHEN and CDR2 SYDVKM come from the germline V gene. CDR3 length equals 13 residues. CDR3 residues: CTSSITGGYEQYF. DNA of the CDR3: TGTACCAGCAGTATAACGGGAGGCTACGAGCAGTACTTC.

This clonotype was detected only a few times. CDR3 region: CASSSLGASGYNEQFF. Here the CDR3 DNA reads TGTGCCAGCAGCTCCCTCGGGGCTAGCGGCTACAATGAGCAGTTCTTC. The V and J genes are TRBV11-2 and TRBJ2-1; 7 positions agree with TRBD2. CDR1 SGHAT and CDR2 FQNNGV come from the germline V gene. The V and J ends lost 4 bases and 3 bases, in that order; junction bases with no gene match: 9. CDR3 size: 16 residues.

The rearrangement uses TRBV20-1 and TRBJ2-7; no reliable D call. The CDR3 runs 14 residues. The germline V gene has CDR1 DFQATT and CDR2 SNEGSKA (reference sequence). Deletions cut 5 bases from V and 1 base from J, with 15 bases between. The CDR3: CSAPADPRSYEQYF. CDR3 coding DNA: TGCAGTGCTCCGGCGGATCCCCGTTCCTACGAGCAGTACTTC.

The J gene is TRBJ2-3, the V gene TRBV13, with 7 nucleotides matching TRBD2. With V trimmed by 1 base and J by 2 bases, 9 bases remained unmatched. CDR3 length equals 17 residues. The germline CDR1 and CDR2 sequences are PRHDT and FYEKMQ (reference sequence). The CDR3 coding sequence is TGTGCCAGCAGCTTAGAGGCCCTAGCGGTTAACACAGATACGCAGTATTTT. Translated: CASSLEALAVNTDTQYF.

This chain connects TRBV20-1 to TRBJ1-5; TRBD1 aligns across 8 bases. The V segment lost 3 bases and the J segment 5 bases; nucleotides outside the gene matches: 6. Looked up from germline, CDR1 is DFQATT and CDR2 is SNEGSKA (reference sequence). The CDR3 is 14 residues long. CDR3 region: CSARDREYDQPQHF. CDR3 nucleotide sequence: TGCAGTGCTAGGGACAGGGAATACGATCAGCCCCAGCATTTT.

CDR3 region: CASSYRGAGTGTDTQYF. CDR3 sequence (DNA): TGTGCCAGCAGTTACCGGGGAGCGGGGACGGGAACAGATACGCAGTATTTT. The J gene is TRBJ2-3, the V gene TRBV6-2 or TRBV6-3; 7 bases fit TRBD2. Germline trimming cut 2 bases from V and 3 bases from J; bases unmatched to any gene: 11. The CDR3 contains 17 residues. Germline-derived CDR1 and CDR2 are MNHEY and SVGEGT.

This rearrangement joins TRBV6-5 to TRBJ1-2; no clear D. The CDR3 totals 13 residues. V gave up 3 bases and J gave up 8 bases, with 13 bases separating them. CDR1 and CDR2 (germline): MNHEY, SVGAGI. CDR3 coding DNA: TGTGCCAGCAGTTATGGGAGTGGTAACGGCTACACCTTC. It yields the protein CASSYGSGNGYTF.

The rearrangement joins TRBV28 to TRBJ1-3, with D possibly being TRBD1 (5 bases). Between the trimmed V and J ends, which lost 2 bases and 4 bases, there was a span of 12 bases. The CDR3 runs 15 residues. The germline CDR1 and CDR2 sequences are MDHEN and SYDVKM. DNA for the CDR3: TGTGCCAGCAGTTTAAGGGGCCTATTAGGAAACACCATATATTTT. This gives the protein CASSLRGLLGNTIYF.

This clonotype was observed many times. The genes are TRBV7-9 and TRBJ2-3; TRBD1 matches 10 bases. CDR3 length equals 17 residues. The trim removed 0 bases at V and 5 bases at J, leaving 8 bases unmatched. Germline V CDR1 and CDR2: SEHNR, FQNEAQ (reference sequence). The CDR3 bases are TGTGCCAGCAGCTTAGCGAGACAGGGGGCATTGGAAGATACGCAGTATTTT. As protein: CASSLARQGALEDTQYF.

V and J are TRBV29-1 and TRBJ1-1; D remains ambiguous. The CDR3 runs 12 residues. Germline loops: CDR1 SQVTM, CDR2 ANQGSEA. V lost 5 bases to trimming and J lost 1 base, with 8 bases between them. The CDR3 coding sequence is TGCAGCGTTTTGTACACGAACACTGAAGCTTTCTTT. This sequence encodes CSVLYTNTEAFF.